A selection of T cell receptor beta chains follows, all from one sample in a study of cytomegalovirus exposure and HLA in healthy donors. Sequencing was performed with immunoSEQ multiplex PCR; in TCRdb, only in-frame clones are kept and a portion is missing. The table shows approximately 160,000 clones, with about 85% occurring only once. The sample taken for sequencing was PBMCs. The source is a woman aged 45-65 years in good health and CMV-seropositive. The CDR3 runs from the conserved cysteine through the conserved F or W. Fields, in order: V gene, D gene, clone size, J gene, CDR3 protein, CDR3 DNA. The D gene is left open where the match is weak. Only part of the rows carry a size: once, few, many, or a class if the clone is expanded.

TRBV7-2	.	.	TRBJ1-4	CASSTLGGEKLFF	TGTGCCAGCAGCACCCTTGGAGGGGAAAAACTGTTTTTT
TRBV11-1	TRBD1	.	TRBJ1-1	CASSPDRANTEAFF	TGTGCCAGCAGCCCCGACAGGGCGAACACTGAAGCTTTCTTT
TRBV4-3	.	.	TRBJ1-1	CASSLWGGNTEAFF	TGCGCCAGCAGCCTCTGGGGGGGGAACACTGAAGCTTTCTTT
TRBV7-9	.	.	TRBJ2-2	CASSPQGGARDTGELFF	TGTGCCAGCAGCCCCCAAGGGGGAGCCCGAGACACCGGGGAGCTGTTTTTT
TRBV5-5	TRBD2	.	TRBJ2-7	CASSLAHRTSLGPQYF	TGTGCCAGCAGCTTGGCCCACCGGACTAGTTTGGGACCTCAGTACTTC
TRBV9	.	.	TRBJ1-5	CASSVGTYSNQPQHF	TGTGCCAGCAGCGTGGGGACATATAGCAATCAGCCCCAGCATTTT
TRBV2	TRBD1	few	TRBJ2-7	CARGTGQGTSEQYF	TGTGCCAGGGGAACAGGACAGGGGACTTCCGAGCAGTACTTC
TRBV23-1	TRBD1	.	TRBJ1-5	CASSQMTGGHQPQHF	TGCGCCAGCAGTCAAATGACAGGGGGCCATCAGCCCCAGCATTTT
TRBV7-2	TRBD1	.	TRBJ2-1	CASSSGRGDSYNEQFF	TGTGCCAGCAGCTCGGGACGTGGGGACAGCTACAATGAGCAGTTCTTC
TRBV6-5	.	.	TRBJ2-7	CASSSGQPAYEQYF	TGTGCCAGCAGTTCTGGACAACCTGCCTACGAGCAGTACTTC
TRBV6-1	TRBD1	.	TRBJ2-3	CASSEAMGQGANTQYF	TGTGCCAGCAGTGAAGCGATGGGACAGGGGGCGAATACGCAGTATTTT
TRBV5-1	TRBD2	.	TRBJ2-7	CASSLTPGTSDEQYF	TGCGCCAGCAGCCTCACTCCCGGGACTAGCGACGAGCAGTACTTC
TRBV28	.	once	TRBJ2-7	CASSGRRAYEQYF	TGTGCCAGCAGTGGGAGGAGGGCCTACGAGCAGTACTTC
TRBV19	.	.	TRBJ1-5	CASSIGGSKPQHF	TGTGCCAGTAGTATAGGAGGGAGTAAGCCCCAGCATTTT
TRBV11-2	TRBD1	.	TRBJ2-2	CASSSIGGNKAGELFF	TGTGCCAGCAGCTCGATAGGGGGCAATAAAGCCGGGGAGCTGTTTTTT
TRBV28	.	.	TRBJ2-5	CASNMWGEYKQETQYF	TGTGCCAGCAATATGTGGGGGGAATACAAACAAGAGACCCAGTACTTC
TRBV18	.	.	TRBJ1-2	CASSETDGNYGYTF	TGTGCCAGCTCCGAGACAGATGGGAACTATGGCTACACCTTC
TRBV19	TRBD1	few	TRBJ1-5	CASSKTSTGVRQPQHF	TGTGCCAGTAGTAAAACTTCGACAGGGGTCCGGCAGCCCCAGCATTTT
TRBV7-8	.	few	TRBJ2-7	CASSLAPRLASYEQYF	TGTGCCAGCAGCTTAGCCCCTCGGCTAGCGTCCTACGAGCAGTACTTC
TRBV7-2	.	.	TRBJ2-3	CASSRSYFSDTQYF	TGTGCCAGCAGCCGGTCCTACTTCTCAGATACGCAGTATTTT
TRBV27	.	.	TRBJ1-4	CASTPAGPRVGEKLFF	TGTGCCAGCACCCCTGCGGGGCCAAGGGTGGGTGAAAAACTGTTTTTT
TRBV7-3	.	.	TRBJ1-2	CASSLGPSGDYGYTF	TGTGCCAGCAGCTTGGGTCCCTCAGGGGACTATGGCTACACCTTC
TRBV7-7	.	.	TRBJ2-3	CASSPVGGRTDTQYF	TGTGCTAGCAGCCCGGTCGGGGGGCGCACAGATACGCAGTATTTT
TRBV4-2	.	few	TRBJ2-3	CASRPTHTRTDTQYF	TGTGCCAGCAGACCGACTCACACACGGACAGATACGCAGTATTTT
TRBV7-9	TRBD1	.	TRBJ2-3	CASTTTPGQGRTDTQYF	TGTGCCAGCACCACAACCCCGGGACAGGGACGCACAGATACGCAGTATTTT
TRBV5-1	.	.	TRBJ1-1	CASSPGVGGGTNTEAFF	TGCGCCAGCAGCCCCGGGGTGGGTGGAGGGACGAACACTGAAGCTTTCTTT
TRBV5-1	TRBD1	.	TRBJ2-3	CASSPRQGARDTQYF	TGCGCCAGCAGCCCCAGACAGGGGGCGCGAGATACGCAGTATTTT
TRBV7-9	.	.	TRBJ2-7	CDPKGGNYEQYF	TGTGATCCGAAGGGGGGGAACTACGAGCAGTACTTC
TRBV9	.	.	TRBJ2-1	CASSVGGEQFF	TGTGCCAGCAGCGTAGGAGGTGAGCAGTTCTTC
TRBV2	TRBD1	.	TRBJ2-1	CASSRQGAQLSGFQQFF	TGTGCCAGCAGCAGACAGGGGGCCCAACTGTCAGGGTTTCAGCAGTTCTTC
TRBV5-6	.	.	TRBJ2-7	CASSLLGAGEQYF	TGTGCCAGCAGCTTATTAGGGGCTGGCGAGCAGTACTTC